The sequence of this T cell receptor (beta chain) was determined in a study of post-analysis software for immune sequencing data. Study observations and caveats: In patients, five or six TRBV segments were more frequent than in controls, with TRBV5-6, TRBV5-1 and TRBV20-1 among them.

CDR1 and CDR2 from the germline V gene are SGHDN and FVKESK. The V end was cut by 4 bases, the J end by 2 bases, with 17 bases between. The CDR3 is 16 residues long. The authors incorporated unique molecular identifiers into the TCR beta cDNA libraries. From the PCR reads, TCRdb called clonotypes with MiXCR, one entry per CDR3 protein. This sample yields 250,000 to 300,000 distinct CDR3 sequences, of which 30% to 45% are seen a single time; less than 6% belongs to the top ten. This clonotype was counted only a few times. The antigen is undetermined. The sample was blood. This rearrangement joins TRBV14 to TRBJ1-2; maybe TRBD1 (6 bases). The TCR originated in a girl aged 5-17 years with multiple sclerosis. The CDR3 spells CASSPIAGAPNYGYTF. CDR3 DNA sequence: TGTGCCAGCAGCCCGATAGCGGGGGCGCCCAACTATGGCTACACCTTC.